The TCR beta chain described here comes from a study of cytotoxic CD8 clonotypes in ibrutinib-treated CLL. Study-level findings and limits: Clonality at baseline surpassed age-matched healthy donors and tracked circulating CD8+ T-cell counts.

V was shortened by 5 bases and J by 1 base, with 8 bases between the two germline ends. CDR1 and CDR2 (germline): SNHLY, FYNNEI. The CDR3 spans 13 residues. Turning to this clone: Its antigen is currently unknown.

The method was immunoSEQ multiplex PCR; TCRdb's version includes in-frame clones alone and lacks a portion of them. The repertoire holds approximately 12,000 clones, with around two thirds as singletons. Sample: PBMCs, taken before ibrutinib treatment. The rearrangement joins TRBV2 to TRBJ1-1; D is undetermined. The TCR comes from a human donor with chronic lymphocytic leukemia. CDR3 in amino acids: CASSIQPNTEAFF. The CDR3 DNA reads TGTGCCAGCAGTATACAGCCGAACACTGAAGCTTTCTTT.